These T cell receptor beta chains were read from a single sample in a study of shared clonotypes between healthy human individuals. Sequenced by immunoSEQ multiplex PCR; TCRdb stores in-frame clones only, minus some. The sample lists 800,000 to 950,000 clones, 96% seen once, with about 0.22% in the top ten. Sequenced sample: naive CD8+ T cells sorted from blood. The receptors were gathered from a man aged 30-40 years in good health. CDR3s include the opening cysteine and the closing phenylalanine or tryptophan. A D gene is named only where the DNA matches it firmly. Clone size is stated in some rows and not others, as once, few, many or a class when expanded.

J gene: TRBJ1-5
V gene: TRBV30
clone size: few
D gene: -
CDR3 DNA: TGTGCCTGGACCCCGAGGGGGTTCAATCAGCCCCAGCATTTT
CDR3 protein: CAWTPRGFNQPQHF

J gene: TRBJ2-7
V gene: TRBV13
clone size: -
D gene: TRBD2
CDR3 DNA: TGTGCCAGCAGCTCGGGGACTAGCGGGCAGTACGAGCAGTACTTC
CDR3 protein: CASSSGTSGQYEQYF

J gene: TRBJ1-2
V gene: TRBV27
clone size: -
D gene: TRBD1
CDR3 DNA: TGTGCCAGCCGGGACAGCCTTAACTATGGCTACACCTTC
CDR3 protein: CASRDSLNYGYTF

J gene: TRBJ2-6
V gene: TRBV5-1
clone size: -
D gene: TRBD1
CDR3 DNA: TGCGCCAGCAGCCCAAGACAGGGGTCCTTCTCTGGGGCCAACGTCCTGACTTTC
CDR3 protein: CASSPRQGSFSGANVLTF

J gene: TRBJ2-3
V gene: TRBV2
clone size: -
D gene: -
CDR3 DNA: TGTGCCAGCAGATTGACAGGACAAAGCACAGATACGCAGTATTTT
CDR3 protein: CASRLTGQSTDTQYF

J gene: TRBJ2-7
V gene: TRBV6-1
clone size: -
D gene: TRBD1
CDR3 DNA: TGTGCCGGGGAACAGGGGGCTTCCCGCGAGCAGTACTTC
CDR3 protein: CAGEQGASREQYF

J gene: TRBJ2-3
V gene: TRBV7-9
clone size: once
D gene: -
CDR3 DNA: TGTGCCAGCAGCCACCGGGACCGCAACACAGATACGCAGTATTTT
CDR3 protein: CASSHRDRNTDTQYF

J gene: TRBJ1-5
V gene: TRBV19
clone size: -
D gene: -
CDR3 DNA: TGTGCCAGTTCACCTTACAATCAGCCCCAGCATTTT
CDR3 protein: CASSPYNQPQHF

J gene: TRBJ2-1
V gene: TRBV6-5
clone size: -
D gene: TRBD2
CDR3 DNA: TGTGCCACGTCGACTAGCGGGAGTTTTCATGAGCAGTTCTTC
CDR3 protein: CATSTSGSFHEQFF

J gene: TRBJ2-1
V gene: TRBV9
clone size: -
D gene: -
CDR3 DNA: TGTGCCAGCAGCGTAGGGTGGGATGAGCAGTTCTTC
CDR3 protein: CASSVGWDEQFF

J gene: TRBJ2-1
V gene: TRBV30
clone size: -
D gene: TRBD2
CDR3 DNA: TGTGCCTGGGGGGGACTAGCGGCGAACAATGAGCAGTTCTTC
CDR3 protein: CAWGGLAANNEQFF

J gene: TRBJ2-2
V gene: TRBV4-1
clone size: -
D gene: -
CDR3 DNA: TGCGCCAGCAGCCACGGACGGGGTAACACCGGGGAGCTGTTTTTT
CDR3 protein: CASSHGRGNTGELFF

J gene: TRBJ1-4
V gene: TRBV6-4
clone size: -
D gene: -
CDR3 DNA: TGTGCCAGCATTCCACAGGCAACTAATGAAAAACTGTTTTTT
CDR3 protein: CASIPQATNEKLFF

J gene: TRBJ1-2
V gene: TRBV7-9
clone size: -
D gene: -
CDR3 DNA: TGTGCCAGCAGCCCGCGGGACTATGGCTACACCTTC
CDR3 protein: CASSPRDYGYTF

J gene: TRBJ2-7
V gene: TRBV20-1
clone size: -
D gene: -
CDR3 DNA: TGCAGTGCTAGAGAGAACGAGCAGTACTTC
CDR3 protein: CSARENEQYF

J gene: TRBJ2-1
V gene: TRBV25-1
clone size: -
D gene: -
CDR3 DNA: TGTGCCAGCAGTGAATCGGAGATATACAATGAGCAGTTCTTC
CDR3 protein: CASSESEIYNEQFF

J gene: TRBJ2-6
V gene: TRBV5-7
clone size: -
D gene: -
CDR3 DNA: TGTGCCAGCAGCCCTAAACAGGGTCGGACGAGCTCTGGGGCCAACGTCCTGACTTTC
CDR3 protein: CASSPKQGRTSSGANVLTF

J gene: TRBJ2-2
V gene: TRBV10-3
clone size: -
D gene: TRBD2
CDR3 DNA: TGTGCCATCAGTGGGGCGGGAGGTACGAACACCGGGGAGCTGTTTTTT
CDR3 protein: CAISGAGGTNTGELFF

J gene: TRBJ2-3
V gene: TRBV29-1
clone size: -
D gene: TRBD2
CDR3 DNA: TGCAGCGCGGTACTAGCGGGAGGAGGTGATACGCAGTATTTT
CDR3 protein: CSAVLAGGGDTQYF

J gene: TRBJ2-3
V gene: TRBV9
clone size: -
D gene: -
CDR3 DNA: TGTGCCAGCAGCGTAGGTAACGCGGCCTACACAGATACGCAGTATTTT
CDR3 protein: CASSVGNAAYTDTQYF

J gene: TRBJ2-1
V gene: TRBV4-1
clone size: -
D gene: -
CDR3 DNA: TGCGCCAGCAGCCAAGAAACAGGGTCCGGTCCCTACAATGAGCAGTTCTTC
CDR3 protein: CASSQETGSGPYNEQFF

J gene: TRBJ2-3
V gene: TRBV19
clone size: -
D gene: TRBD2
CDR3 DNA: TGTGCCAGTAGTAAGGCTAGCGGTACAGATACGCAGTATTTT
CDR3 protein: CASSKASGTDTQYF

J gene: TRBJ2-1
V gene: TRBV27
clone size: -
D gene: TRBD2
CDR3 DNA: TGTGCCAGCAGTTTGGAACTAGCGGGAGTTTACAATGAGCAGTTCTTC
CDR3 protein: CASSLELAGVYNEQFF

J gene: TRBJ1-1
V gene: TRBV27
clone size: few
D gene: -
CDR3 DNA: TGTGCCAGCAGCTTTGGGAGTGAAGCTTTCTTT
CDR3 protein: CASSFGSEAFF

J gene: TRBJ2-1
V gene: TRBV10-2
clone size: once
D gene: TRBD2
CDR3 DNA: TGCGCCAGTTTCCGAGCGGGAGAAGGGGGAGGCTCCTACAATGAGCAGTTCTTC
CDR3 protein: CASFRAGEGGGSYNEQFF

J gene: TRBJ1-2
V gene: TRBV25-1
clone size: once
D gene: -
CDR3 DNA: TGTGCCAGCAGTGAATTAGATTACTATGGCTACACCTTC
CDR3 protein: CASSELDYYGYTF

J gene: TRBJ2-3
V gene: TRBV9
clone size: -
D gene: -
CDR3 DNA: TGTGCCAGCAGCCCCTCAGGCAGGGAGACAGATACGCAGTATTTT
CDR3 protein: CASSPSGRETDTQYF

J gene: TRBJ2-7
V gene: TRBV5-4
clone size: -
D gene: -
CDR3 DNA: TGTGCCAGCAGCTTTGGGGGAACCTACGAGCAGTACTTC
CDR3 protein: CASSFGGTYEQYF

J gene: TRBJ2-2
V gene: TRBV7-9
clone size: -
D gene: -
CDR3 DNA: TGTGCCAGCAGCGGGGCAGGGTCGGGTCTAGCGAACACCGGGGAGCTGTTTTTT
CDR3 protein: CASSGAGSGLANTGELFF

J gene: TRBJ1-5
V gene: TRBV28
clone size: -
D gene: -
CDR3 DNA: TGTGCCAGCAAGGGTCTGGATAGCAATCAGCCCCAGCATTTT
CDR3 protein: CASKGLDSNQPQHF

J gene: TRBJ1-5
V gene: TRBV7-9
clone size: -
D gene: TRBD1
CDR3 DNA: TGTGCCAGCAGCCTCACCGGGACAGGGACCTATAGCAATCAGCCCCAGCATTTT
CDR3 protein: CASSLTGTGTYSNQPQHF

J gene: TRBJ2-7
V gene: TRBV28
clone size: -
D gene: TRBD1
CDR3 DNA: TGTGCCAGCAGTCCGACAGGGGTTGGGGGCTACGAGCAGTACTTC
CDR3 protein: CASSPTGVGGYEQYF

J gene: TRBJ2-7
V gene: TRBV30
clone size: once
D gene: -
CDR3 DNA: TGTGCCTGGAGTTTGGGCGTGGGCTACGAGCAGTACTTC
CDR3 protein: CAWSLGVGYEQYF

J gene: TRBJ2-5
V gene: TRBV7-9
clone size: -
D gene: TRBD2
CDR3 DNA: TGTGCCAGCGCCTACCTAGCGGGAGGGCTGGGGGAGACCCAGTACTTC
CDR3 protein: CASAYLAGGLGETQYF

J gene: TRBJ2-7
V gene: TRBV5-1
clone size: -
D gene: -
CDR3 DNA: TGCGCCAGCAGCCTACAGGGTCGTGAGCAGTACTTC
CDR3 protein: CASSLQGREQYF

J gene: TRBJ2-3
V gene: TRBV29-1
clone size: once
D gene: -
CDR3 DNA: TGCAGCGTTGTCCCTGGGGAGGAGGTCATGGATACGCAGTATTTT
CDR3 protein: CSVVPGEEVMDTQYF

J gene: TRBJ2-2
V gene: TRBV7-9
clone size: -
D gene: -
CDR3 DNA: TGTGCCAGCAGCTTAGAACCCGGGGAGCTGTTTTTT
CDR3 protein: CASSLEPGELFF

J gene: TRBJ2-3
V gene: TRBV5-4
clone size: -
D gene: TRBD2
CDR3 DNA: TGTGCCAGCAGCCCGACTAGCGGGAGGACAGATACGCAGTATTTT
CDR3 protein: CASSPTSGRTDTQYF

J gene: TRBJ2-7
V gene: TRBV5-4
clone size: -
D gene: -
CDR3 DNA: TGTGCCAGCCGTAAAGAGGCGGCGGAATCCTACGAGCAGTACTTC
CDR3 protein: CASRKEAAESYEQYF

J gene: TRBJ2-7
V gene: TRBV5-1
clone size: -
D gene: TRBD1
CDR3 DNA: TGCGCCAGCAGCTGGGGACAGGACCATCCCTCCTACGAGCAGTACTTC
CDR3 protein: CASSWGQDHPSYEQYF

J gene: TRBJ1-2
V gene: TRBV4-2
clone size: -
D gene: -
CDR3 DNA: TGTGCCAGCAGCCAAGATCGAGGGGATGCTGGCTACACCTTC
CDR3 protein: CASSQDRGDAGYTF

J gene: TRBJ2-1
V gene: TRBV19
clone size: many
D gene: -
CDR3 DNA: TGTGCCAGTAGTATTTCTGGCCCGGCACTTGGCAATGAGCAGTTCTTC
CDR3 protein: CASSISGPALGNEQFF

J gene: TRBJ2-7
V gene: TRBV4-1
clone size: -
D gene: TRBD1
CDR3 DNA: TGCGCCAGCAGCCAAGAAATGGTCGGACAGGGGGTTTACGAGCAGTACTTC
CDR3 protein: CASSQEMVGQGVYEQYF

J gene: TRBJ1-2
V gene: TRBV5-1
clone size: -
D gene: -
CDR3 DNA: TGCGCCAGCAGCTTGGACAGGGAAGGTTCCTATGGCTACACCTTC
CDR3 protein: CASSLDREGSYGYTF

J gene: TRBJ2-3
V gene: TRBV2
clone size: -
D gene: -
CDR3 DNA: TGTGCCAGCAGTGAAGAGACGGCCACAGATACGCAGTATTTT
CDR3 protein: CASSEETATDTQYF

J gene: TRBJ2-7
V gene: TRBV11-3
clone size: -
D gene: TRBD1
CDR3 DNA: TGTGCCAGCAGCTTAACGACAGGGGTGGACGAGCAGTACTTC
CDR3 protein: CASSLTTGVDEQYF

J gene: TRBJ2-3
V gene: TRBV5-6
clone size: -
D gene: TRBD2
CDR3 DNA: TGTGCCAGCAGCTTGGAGCGGGGGGATACGCAGTATTTT
CDR3 protein: CASSLERGDTQYF

J gene: TRBJ1-1
V gene: TRBV30
clone size: -
D gene: -
CDR3 DNA: TGTGCCTGGAGTGTCTCAGGGTTGACTGAAGCTTTCTTT
CDR3 protein: CAWSVSGLTEAFF

J gene: TRBJ1-5
V gene: TRBV19
clone size: -
D gene: -
CDR3 DNA: TGTGCCAGTAGTGTCCACAGCAATCAGCCCCAGCATTTT
CDR3 protein: CASSVHSNQPQHF

J gene: TRBJ2-1
V gene: TRBV4-1
clone size: -
D gene: -
CDR3 DNA: TGCGCCAGCAGCGGATACAGGGGAGGGGGCAATGAGCAGTTCTTC
CDR3 protein: CASSGYRGGGNEQFF

J gene: TRBJ2-7
V gene: TRBV7-9
clone size: -
D gene: TRBD1
CDR3 DNA: TGTGCCAGCAGCCCCGTGTTCGGGACAGGGCCCTACGAGCAGTACTTC
CDR3 protein: CASSPVFGTGPYEQYF

J gene: TRBJ2-7
V gene: TRBV5-1
clone size: -
D gene: TRBD1
CDR3 DNA: TGCGCCAGCAGCTTGGGGGACAGCCATATCTCCTACGAGCAGTACTTC
CDR3 protein: CASSLGDSHISYEQYF

J gene: TRBJ2-3
V gene: TRBV7-2
clone size: -
D gene: -
CDR3 DNA: TGTGCCAGCAGCTTAGGACGGATATCCCCCACAGATACGCAGTATTTT
CDR3 protein: CASSLGRISPTDTQYF

J gene: TRBJ2-7
V gene: TRBV14
clone size: -
D gene: -
CDR3 DNA: TGTGCCAGCAGCCAAGATTCCGCGTTAATCTACGAGCAGTACTTC
CDR3 protein: CASSQDSALIYEQYF